Presented here are 20 T cell receptor beta chains from one specimen sequenced in a study of CD8 T cells in Susac syndrome. Reverse transcription used roughly 0.45 to 1 ug RNA and random hexamers. TCRdb ran MiXCR on the immunoSEQ multiplex PCR reads and lists one entry per CDR3 protein. The data contain a few hundred thousand distinct CDR3 sequences, about 94% of them singletons. Sequencing input: CD8+ T cells from PBMCs. All receptors come from a human donor with multiple sclerosis.

The rearrangement joins TRBV29-1 to TRBJ1-2; D remains unclear. CDR1 is SQVTM and CDR2 is ANQGSEA in the germline V gene. The V end was cut by 6 bases, the J end by 4 bases, with 15 bases between. This CDR3 is 13 amino acids long. Here the CDR3 DNA reads TGCAGCGTATTGATCGAGCAGAGCTATGGCTACACCTTC. This translates into CSVLIEQSYGYTF.

The CDR3 is CSVEWRDSYNEQFF. Here the CDR3 DNA reads TGCAGCGTTGAGTGGCGGGATTCCTACAATGAGCAGTTCTTC. The chain joins TRBV29-1 to TRBJ2-1; TRBD2 is a possible D gene (6 bases). The CDR3 is 14 amino acids. CDR1 and CDR2 from the germline V gene are SQVTM and ANQGSEA. V dropped 3 bases and J dropped 1 base, with 10 bases sitting between them.

The gene calls are TRBV9 and TRBJ2-1, with 13 bases that match TRBD2. CDR1 SGDLS and CDR2 YYNGEE come from the germline V gene. This CDR3 region has 17 residues. J lost 7 bases, V lost 0 bases, and 7 bases had no gene match. For the CDR3, the DNA is TGTGCCAGCAGCGTAGCCCCCCGGACTAGCGGGAGAAATGAGCAGTTCTTC. It yields the protein CASSVAPRTSGRNEQFF.

The chain recombines TRBV19 with TRBJ2-7, with TRBD1 matching 7 bases. The CDR3 runs to 16 residues. The germline CDR1 and CDR2 sequences are LNHDA and SQIVND (reference sequence). Trimming removed 0 bases from V and 1 base from J; junction bases left unmatched: 6. CDR3: CASSIDEGATSYEQYF. CDR3 DNA sequence: TGTGCCAGTAGTATAGATGAGGGGGCAACATCCTACGAGCAGTACTTC.

This chain links TRBV29-1 with TRBJ2-1; no reliable D call. The germline V gene encodes CDR1 SQVTM and CDR2 ANQGSEA. The CDR3 spans 11 residues. Trimming removed 6 bases at V and 6 bases at J, with 9 bases between. This CDR3 reads CSVPSANEQFF. In DNA, the CDR3 is TGCAGCGTCCCCTCTGCCAATGAGCAGTTCTTC.

This chain connects TRBV4-1 to TRBJ2-7, with 7 bases aligning to TRBD1. The CDR3 totals 14 residues. CDR1 is MGHRA, CDR2 YSYEKL, per germline. V dropped 1 base and J dropped 1; count of bases not matched to a gene: 1. CDR3 sequence reads: CASSQVGQSYEQYF. Written as DNA, the CDR3 is TGCGCCAGCAGCCAAGTGGGACAGTCCTACGAGCAGTACTTC.

The chain uses TRBV5-1 and TRBJ2-1; 10 bases match TRBD2. The CDR3 totals 18 residues. The germline V gene encodes CDR1 SGHRS and CDR2 YFSETQ. With 4 bases clipped from V and 1 base from J, the junction kept 11 bases outside the gene matches. The CDR3 region has the DNA TGCGCCAGCAGCCAACCGGAGGGTAGCGGGAGGTCCTACAATGAGCAGTTCTTC. Translating gives CASSQPEGSGRSYNEQFF. Together with reference TRBV5-1 and TRBJ2-1, the CDR3 gives the full variable domain: KAGVTQTPRYLIKTRGQQVTLSCSPISGHRSVSWYQQTPGQGLQFLFEYFSETQRNKGNFPGRFSGRQFSNSRSEMNVSTLELGDSALYLCASSQPEGSGRSYNEQFFGPGTRLTVL.

The V gene is TRBV7-9, the J gene TRBJ2-7, with 9 bases lining up with TRBD1. CDR1 is SEHNR and CDR2 is FQNEAQ in the germline V gene (reference sequence). The CDR3 totals 15 residues. Trimming took 5 bases from V and 4 from J; bases not matched to a gene: 9. Written as DNA, the CDR3 is TGTGCCAGCAGCCACCAGGGGACAGGGTTTTACGAGCAGTACTTC. This codes for CASSHQGTGFYEQYF.

The chain combines TRBV11-2 with TRBJ2-6; possibly TRBD1 for D (8 bases). CDR1 SGHAT and CDR2 FQNNGV come from the germline V gene. This CDR3 region has 18 residues. The V gene lost 5 bases and the J gene lost 5 bases, with 22 bases spanning the gap. CDR3 region: CASSHGQGGPLWANVLTF. DNA for the CDR3: TGTGCCAGCAGCCATGGACAGGGAGGGCCTCTCTGGGCCAACGTCCTGACTTTC.

V usage is TRBV27 and J usage is TRBJ2-3, with D perhaps matching TRBD1 (6 bases). Germline V CDR1 and CDR2: MNHEY, SMNVEV (reference sequence). The CDR3 runs 14 residues. Trimming cost V 3 bases and J 5 bases, with 12 bases left between them. The CDR3 is CASSLAGVKDTQYF. The CDR3 DNA sequence: TGTGCCAGCAGTTTGGCAGGGGTGAAAGATACGCAGTATTTT.

The rearrangement uses TRBV4-1 and TRBJ1-2; D is undetermined. The CDR3 contains 14 residues. V lost 7 bases to trimming and J lost 4 bases, with 16 bases between them. Germline-derived CDR1 and CDR2 are MGHRA and YSYEKL. Here the CDR3 DNA reads TGCGCCAGCACCGAATCTCCGAGTGCCTATGGCTACACCTTC. Amino acid sequence: CASTESPSAYGYTF.

This clonotype occurred once. CDR3 nucleotides: TGTGCCAGCAGCCAAGATCTGAGAACAGAGGGCGGCTATGGCTACACCTTC. Its protein is CASSQDLRTEGGYGYTF. V gene TRBV3-1 combines with J gene TRBJ1-2; no definite D call. This CDR3 has 17 residues. Germline CDR1 is LGHDT and CDR2 is YNNKEL (reference sequence). V was pared by 0 bases and J by 4 bases, with 18 bases between. The full variable domain, completed using reference TRBV3-1 and TRBJ1-2, is DTAVSQTPKYLVTQMGNDKSIKCEQNLGHDTMYWYKQDSKKFLKIMFSYNNKELIINETVPNRFSPKSPDKAHLNLHINSLELGDSAVYFCASSQDLRTEGGYGYTFGSGTRLTVV.

The rearrangement joins TRBV18 to TRBJ2-2; D possibly corresponds to TRBD2 (6 bases). CDR1 and CDR2 from the germline V gene are KGHSH and LQKENI. V lost 3 bases and J lost 7, with 24 bases in between. The CDR3 is 18 residues long. CDR3 nucleotides: TGTGCCAGCTCACCGGGCCTAGGACTACGTGAGACGTACGGGGAGCTGTTTTTT. It yields the protein CASSPGLGLRETYGELFF.

The chain couples TRBV2 to TRBJ2-7, with 11 positions matching TRBD2. V lost 6 bases, J lost 3 bases, and 4 bases stayed unmatched. CDR3 size: 14 residues. The germline V gene encodes CDR1 SNHLY and CDR2 FYNNEI. As DNA, the CDR3 is TGTGCCAGCAGCGCTACTAGCGGGGGCTACGAGCAGTACTTC. Translation: CASSATSGGYEQYF.

The chain combines TRBV3-1 with TRBJ2-1; 9 nucleotides match TRBD2. The CDR3 loop spans 18 amino acids. Germline CDR1 LGHDT, CDR2 YNNKEL (reference sequence). Trimming took 1 base from V and 5 from J; bases not matched to a gene: 12. The CDR3 DNA follows: TGTGCCAGCAGCCAAGTCTCTTCCGGGACTAGCTTCGACAATGAGCAGTTCTTC. Translated, it gives CASSQVSSGTSFDNEQFF.

This chain links TRBV9 with TRBJ2-3; 7 bases line up with TRBD1. J gave up 6 bases and V 4 bases, and 14 bases lay outside the gene matches. The CDR3 spans 16 residues. In germline, CDR1 is SGDLS, CDR2 YYNGEE. The CDR3 DNA sequence: TGTGCCAGCAGCCCTCAAGGTCAGGGGGTTTTTGATACGCAGTATTTT. Translation: CASSPQGQGVFDTQYF.

This chain joins TRBV12-3 or TRBV12-4 and TRBJ2-7; a weak D match, TRBD1 (6 bases). V lost 2 bases and J lost 2, with 13 bases in between. CDR3 length equals 15 residues. The CDR3 region has the DNA TGTGCCAGCAGTTTATTGACAGGACAGACCTACGAGCAGTACTTC. The encoded protein is CASSLLTGQTYEQYF.

V usage is TRBV2 and J usage is TRBJ2-1; weak D call: TRBD1 (5 bases). The length of the CDR3 is 13 residues. Germline lookup yields CDR1 SNHLY and CDR2 FYNNEI. V was pared by 7 bases and J by 6 bases, with 13 bases between. The DNA for the CDR3 is TGTGCCAGCAACGGACCAGGGTCCAATGAGCAGTTCTTC. Its protein product is CASNGPGSNEQFF.

The V call is TRBV2, the J call TRBJ1-1; D call uncertain. With 7 bases removed from V and 8 bases from J, the gap between germline ends came to 14 bases. CDR3 length: 12 amino acids. From germline, CDR1 is SNHLY and CDR2 FYNNEI. The CDR3 loop reads CASMDREFEAFF. The CDR3 DNA follows: TGTGCCAGCATGGACCGGGAGTTCGAAGCTTTCTTT.

The chain links TRBV5-6 to TRBJ2-1; 7 bases match TRBD1. The V gene's germline CDR1 is SGHDT and CDR2 YYEEEE. The CDR3 contains 15 residues. With 8 bases clipped from V and 0 bases from J, the junction kept 8 bases outside the gene matches. The CDR3 loop reads CASHPDRSSYNEQFF. CDR3 nucleotides: TGTGCCAGTCACCCGGACAGGAGCTCCTACAATGAGCAGTTCTTC.